The 15 T cell receptor beta chains given below trace back to one sample, sequenced in a study of T cells after yellow fever vaccination. Each CDR3 protein gets one entry after TCRdb re-called the 5' RACE reads with MiXCR. The data contain 150,000 to 200,000 distinct CDR3 sequences, approximately 11% of them singletons. The sample in question was CD8+ T cells sorted from PBMCs, obtained 15 days after the yellow fever booster vaccination. These receptors were collected from a man between 18 and 29 years old who received the YFV17D yellow fever vaccine.

This clonotype appeared a few times. The chain carries TRBV6-2 or TRBV6-3 and TRBJ1-4; 9 bases fit TRBD1. With V trimmed by 6 bases and J by 7 bases, 6 bases remained unmatched. Germline V gene data show CDR1 as MNHEY and CDR2 as SVGEGT. This CDR3 has 14 residues. This CDR3 is CASRSGTGSEKLFF. CDR3 coding DNA: TGTGCCAGCAGATCCGGGACAGGGAGTGAAAAACTGTTTTTT.

This clonotype showed up just a few times. The rearrangement joins TRBV7-8 to TRBJ2-5; tentatively, D is TRBD2 (6 bases). Trimming stripped 4 bases from V and 5 bases from J, with 14 bases between. From germline, CDR1 is SGHVS and CDR2 FQNEAQ. The CDR3 sequence is 14 residues long. CDR3 protein: CASSSAGPAETQYF. DNA for the CDR3: TGTGCCAGCAGCTCGGCGGGGCCCGCGGAGACCCAGTACTTC.

V and J are TRBV4-1 and TRBJ1-1, with D unresolved. This CDR3 is built from 14 residues. Germline lookup yields CDR1 MGHRA and CDR2 YSYEKL. V lost 1 base to trimming and J lost 4 bases, with 10 bases between them. The CDR3 DNA sequence: TGCGCCAGCAGCCAAGTACCGGGAAGCACTGAAGCTTTCTTT. This codes for CASSQVPGSTEAFF.

The chain joins TRBV18 to TRBJ2-5; D gene unclear. Germline V gene data show CDR1 as KGHSH and CDR2 as LQKENI. This CDR3 has 15 residues. V was cut by 2 bases and J by 3 bases, with 13 bases left in between. CDR3 residues: CASSPYETGEETQYF. The CDR3 nucleotides read TGTGCCAGCTCACCATATGAGACGGGCGAAGAGACCCAGTACTTC.

This clonotype was picked up a small number of times. CDR3 nucleotides: TGTGCCGTAGTAGGACAGGGGGCAATTATGAACACTGAAGCTTTCTTT. Its protein is CAVVGQGAIMNTEAFF. The chain joins TRBV28 to TRBJ1-1; 11 nucleotides agree with TRBD1. The CDR3 runs 16 residues. Germline values: CDR1 MDHEN, CDR2 SYDVKM. After removal of 11 bases from V and 0 bases from J, the junction contained 11 bases not matched to a gene.

This clonotype was counted only a few times. The V gene is TRBV7-9, the J gene TRBJ2-2, with D possibly TRBD1 on 5 matching bases. Germline-derived CDR1 and CDR2 are SEHNR and FQNEAQ (reference sequence). This CDR3 has 14 amino acids. V lost 3 bases and J 3 bases, leaving 8 bases between the germline ends. The CDR3 here is CASSFGADTGELFF. The CDR3 bases are TGTGCCAGCAGCTTTGGGGCAGACACCGGGGAGCTGTTTTTT.

This clonotype was counted between two and nine times. The chain uses TRBV5-1 and TRBJ2-7, with TRBD2 identical over 7 bases. CDR1 is SGHRS, CDR2 YFSETQ, per germline. Trimming at V came to 1 base and at J to 2 bases, leaving 6 bases not matched to a gene. The CDR3 runs 15 residues. In nucleotides, the CDR3 is TGCGCCAGCAGCTTGTGGGGGGGAACCGCCTACGAGCAGTACTTC. Protein product: CASSLWGGTAYEQYF.

The rearrangement uses TRBV5-1 and TRBJ1-4; maybe TRBD1 (5 bases). The CDR3 spans 14 residues. Trimming pared 1 base from V and 6 bases from J, leaving 10 bases between. CDR1 and CDR2 (germline): SGHRS, YFSETQ. As DNA, the CDR3 is TGCGCCAGCAGCTTGTTCGGGGGGGATGAAAAACTGTTTTTT. Its protein is CASSLFGGDEKLFF.

This clonotype has only a few counts. The chain combines TRBV6-2 or TRBV6-3 with TRBJ2-7; 8 bases map to TRBD1. Trimming took 2 bases from V and 6 from J; bases not matched to a gene: 6. CDR1 and CDR2 from the germline V gene are MNHEY and SVGEGT. This CDR3 is 14 amino acids long. CDR3 sequence reads: CASSYGTGPSEQYV. The CDR3, as DNA: TGTGCCAGCAGTTACGGGACAGGACCCTCCGAGCAGTACGTC.

This rearrangement joins TRBV19 to TRBJ2-5; no reliable D call. Germline CDR1 is LNHDA and CDR2 is SQIVND (reference sequence). The ends were cut back, 3 bases at V and 5 bases at J, with 10 bases in the middle. The CDR3 contains 13 residues. Here the CDR3 reads CASSIFSTETQYF. The CDR3 nucleotides are TGTGCCAGTAGTATCTTCAGTACGGAGACCCAGTACTTC.

The chain has TRBV5-1 and TRBJ2-7; D unresolved. The ends were cut back, 2 bases at V and 2 bases at J, with 8 bases in the middle. Germline CDR1 SGHRS, CDR2 YFSETQ. This CDR3 comprises 13 residues. The CDR3 DNA sequence: TGCGCCAGCAGCTTCGGGTACCCCTACGAGCAGTACTTC. It yields the protein CASSFGYPYEQYF. The whole variable domain, remainder taken from reference TRBV5-1 and TRBJ2-7, is KAGVTQTPRYLIKTRGQQVTLSCSPISGHRSVSWYQQTPGQGLQFLFEYFSETQRNKGNFPGRFSGRQFSNSRSEMNVSTLELGDSALYLCASSFGYPYEQYFGPGTRLTVT.

The rearrangement uses TRBV4-1 and TRBJ2-3, with a possible D match to TRBD2 (7 bases). Germline-derived CDR1 and CDR2 are MGHRA and YSYEKL. The CDR3 totals 16 residues. V lost 4 bases, J lost 3 bases, and 17 bases lay in between. The CDR3 sequence is CASSPLGGGGTDTQYF. The DNA of the CDR3 is TGCGCCAGCAGCCCCTTAGGAGGGGGGGGAACAGATACGCAGTATTTT.

V gene TRBV24-1 combines with J gene TRBJ2-1; the D is unclear. The germline gives CDR1 KGHDR, CDR2 SFDVKD. V was shortened by 7 bases and J by 6 bases, with 6 bases between the two germline ends. The CDR3 has 11 residues. The CDR3 here is CATRDGNEQFF. The CDR3 nucleotides read TGTGCCACCAGAGACGGCAATGAGCAGTTCTTC.

J is TRBJ1-3 and V is TRBV5-1, with no clear D. The V end was cut by 4 bases, the J end by 1 base, with 15 bases between. The germline V gene encodes CDR1 SGHRS and CDR2 YFSETQ. This CDR3 is 16 amino acids long. This CDR3 reads CASSQGFWNSGNTIYF. The DNA of the CDR3 is TGCGCCAGCAGCCAAGGGTTCTGGAATTCTGGAAACACCATATATTTT.

This clonotype was picked up a small number of times. Written as DNA, the CDR3 is TGTGCCAGCAGCTTCCCCGGGACAGGGGGGAACACCGGGGAGCTGTTTTTT. It encodes CASSFPGTGGNTGELFF. This chain links TRBV7-2 with TRBJ2-2; TRBD1 agrees at 11 bases. The CDR3 length is 17 residues. Germline V gene data show CDR1 as SGHTA and CDR2 as FQGNSA. The V gene end was trimmed by 3 bases and the J gene end by 1 base; junction bases not matched to a gene: 4.